This T cell receptor (beta chain) was captured by sequencing in a study of shared clonotypes between healthy human individuals. Findings and limits, study-wide: Among several donors, 4.5% to 5.5% of naive CD4 clonotypes were found in common.

Note on this clone: Its antigen is still unknown.

Selected positively for CCR7 and CD45RO-negative, naive CD8 cells excluded terminally differentiated effector memory CD45RA+ cells. TCRdb's table, derived via immunoSEQ multiplex PCR, lists solely in-frame clones and lacks some. Of about 600,000 clones in the sample, nearly 97% were seen once. The sequenced material came from naive CD8+ T cells sorted from blood. The origin of this receptor is a woman in her twenties or thirties in good health.

This CDR3 is CASSVLRTGVDEQYF. Written as DNA, the CDR3 is TGCGCCAGCAGCGTACTTCGGACAGGGGTGGACGAGCAGTACTTC. The chain combines TRBV5-1 with TRBJ2-7; the match to TRBD1 covers 9 bases. The CDR3 sequence is 15 residues long. Germline V gene data show CDR1 as SGHRS and CDR2 as YFSETQ. V lost 4 bases to trimming and J lost 5 bases; unmatched junction nucleotides: 10.